This TCR beta chain was documented in a study of T cells in Graves' hyperthyroidism and ophthalmopathy. The sample holds many counts of this clonotype. What was amplified from RNA transcripts were TCR beta CDR3 regions. HTBI primers drove first-round RT-PCR of the TCR CDR3. TCRdb recomputed calls from the multiplex PCR reads with MiXCR, one row per CDR3 protein. The table has 530,000 or so distinct CDR3 sequences, over 15% seen once. The TCR comes from a young woman with Graves' ophthalmopathy. The specimen was blood.

CDR3 loop: CASSPMGPAEPLHF. In nucleotides, the CDR3 is TGTGCCAGCAGCCCGATGGGTCCCGCAGAGCCCCTCCACTTT. The genes are TRBV3-1 and TRBJ1-6, with unresolved D. The CDR3 is 14 residues long. From germline, CDR1 is LGHDT and CDR2 YNNKEL (reference sequence). The V end was cut by 4 bases, the J end by 13 bases, with 17 bases between.